This TCR beta chain was captured in a study of cytotoxic CD8 clonotypes in ibrutinib-treated CLL. Study-level results: The study found clonality rose at ibrutinib response, then fell toward baseline at progression.

Measured with immunoSEQ multiplex PCR; TCRdb has only the in-frame clones, and not every one. Seen here are approximately 47,000 clones, roughly 57% observed once, and the top ten hold about 27%. About this clone: Its antigen is not identified.

This receptor was taken from a human donor with chronic lymphocytic leukemia. Sequenced here: PBMCs, sampled after 24 months of ibrutinib treatment.

CDR3 in amino acids: CASRHGTGAGEKLFF. CDR3 sequence (DNA): TGTGCCAGCCGGCATGGAACAGGGGCGGGTGAAAAACTGTTTTTT. The chain has TRBV9 and TRBJ1-4, with 7 bases lining up with TRBD1. In germline, CDR1 is SGDLS, CDR2 YYNGEE. Trimming cost V 7 bases and J 7 bases; bases outside gene matches: 13. There are 15 residues in the CDR3.